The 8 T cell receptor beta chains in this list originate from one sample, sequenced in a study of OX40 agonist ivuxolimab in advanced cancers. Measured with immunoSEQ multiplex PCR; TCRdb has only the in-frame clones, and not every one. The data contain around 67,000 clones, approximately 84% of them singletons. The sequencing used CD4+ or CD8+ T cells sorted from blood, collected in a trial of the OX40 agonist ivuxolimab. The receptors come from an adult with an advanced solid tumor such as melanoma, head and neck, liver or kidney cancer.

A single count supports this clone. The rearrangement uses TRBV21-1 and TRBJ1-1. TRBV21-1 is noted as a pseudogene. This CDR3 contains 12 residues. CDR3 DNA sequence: TGTGCCAGCAGCGGGGGAGTTACTGAAGCTTTCTTT. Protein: CASSGGVTEAFF.

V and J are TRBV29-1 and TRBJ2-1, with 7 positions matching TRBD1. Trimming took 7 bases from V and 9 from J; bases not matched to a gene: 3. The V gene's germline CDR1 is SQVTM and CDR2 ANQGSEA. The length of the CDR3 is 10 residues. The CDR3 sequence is CSARTGEQFF. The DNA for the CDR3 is TGCAGCGCCCGGACAGGTGAGCAGTTCTTC.

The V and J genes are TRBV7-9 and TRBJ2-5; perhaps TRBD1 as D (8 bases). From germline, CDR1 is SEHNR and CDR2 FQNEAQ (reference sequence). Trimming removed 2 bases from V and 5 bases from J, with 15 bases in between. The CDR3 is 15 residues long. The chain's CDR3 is CASSLFGQGGETQYF. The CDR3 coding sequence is TGTGCCAGCAGCTTATTCGGACAGGGAGGGGAGACCCAGTACTTC.

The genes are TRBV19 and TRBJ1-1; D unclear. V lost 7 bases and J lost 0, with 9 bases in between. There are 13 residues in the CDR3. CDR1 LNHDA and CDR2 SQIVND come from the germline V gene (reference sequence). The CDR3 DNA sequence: TGTGCCAGTATGGCGCAGGTGAACACTGAAGCTTTCTTT. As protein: CASMAQVNTEAFF.

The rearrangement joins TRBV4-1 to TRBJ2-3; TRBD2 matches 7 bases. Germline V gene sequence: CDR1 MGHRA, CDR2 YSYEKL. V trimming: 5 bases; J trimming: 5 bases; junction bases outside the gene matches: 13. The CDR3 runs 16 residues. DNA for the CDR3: TGCGCCAGCAGCAGTCTAGATGGGAGGGCCGGAGATACGCAGTATTTT. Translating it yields CASSSLDGRAGDTQYF.

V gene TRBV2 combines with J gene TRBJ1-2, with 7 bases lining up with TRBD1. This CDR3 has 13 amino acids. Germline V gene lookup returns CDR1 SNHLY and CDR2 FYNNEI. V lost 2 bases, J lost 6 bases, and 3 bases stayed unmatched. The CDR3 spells CASSEQGTDGYTF. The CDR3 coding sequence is TGTGCCAGCAGTGAACAGGGGACAGATGGCTACACCTTC. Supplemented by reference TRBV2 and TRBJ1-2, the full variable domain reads EPEVTQTPSHQVTQMGQEVILRCVPISNHLYFYWYRQILGQKVEFLVSFYNNEISEKSEIFDDQFSVERPDGSNFTLKIRSTKLEDSAMYFCASSEQGTDGYTFGSGTRLTVV.

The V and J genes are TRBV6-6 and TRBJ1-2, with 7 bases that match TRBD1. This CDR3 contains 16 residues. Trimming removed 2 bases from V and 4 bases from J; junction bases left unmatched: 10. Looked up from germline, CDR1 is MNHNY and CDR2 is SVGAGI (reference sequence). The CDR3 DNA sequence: TGTGCCAGCAGTTACCGACGGACAGGAAACTTCTATGGCTACACCTTC. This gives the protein CASSYRRTGNFYGYTF.

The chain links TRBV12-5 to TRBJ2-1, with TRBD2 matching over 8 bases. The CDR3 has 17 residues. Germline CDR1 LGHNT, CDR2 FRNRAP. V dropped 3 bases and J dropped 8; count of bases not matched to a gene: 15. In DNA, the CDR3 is TGTGCTAGTGGTTTTGCCCCGAGGGGCGGGAGGATCGATGAGCAGTTCTTC. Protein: CASGFAPRGGRIDEQFF.